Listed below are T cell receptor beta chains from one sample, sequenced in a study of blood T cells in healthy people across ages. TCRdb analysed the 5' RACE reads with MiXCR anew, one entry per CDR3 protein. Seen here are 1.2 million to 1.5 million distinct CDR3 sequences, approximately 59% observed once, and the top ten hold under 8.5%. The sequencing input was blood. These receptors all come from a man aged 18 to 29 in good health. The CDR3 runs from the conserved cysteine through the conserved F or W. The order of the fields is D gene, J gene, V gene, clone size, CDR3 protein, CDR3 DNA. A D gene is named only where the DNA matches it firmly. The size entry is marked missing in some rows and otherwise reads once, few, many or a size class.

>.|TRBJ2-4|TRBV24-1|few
CATSDSTIGTDKNIQYF
TGTGCCACCAGTGATTCGACCATCGGGACGGACAAAAACATTCAGTACTTC
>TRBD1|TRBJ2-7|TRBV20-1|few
CSAQTGDEQYF
TGCAGTGCACAAACAGGGGACGAGCAGTACTTC
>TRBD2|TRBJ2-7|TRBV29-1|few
CSVVEAGGTSYEQYF
TGCAGCGTTGTGGAAGCGGGAGGTACGTCCTACGAGCAGTACTTC
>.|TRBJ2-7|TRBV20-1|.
CSAEDRYEQYF
TGCAGTGCTGAAGACCGATACGAGCAGTACTTC
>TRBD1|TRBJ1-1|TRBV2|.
CASTMDRGGTEAFF
TGTGCCAGCACCATGGACAGGGGGGGCACTGAAGCTTTCTTT
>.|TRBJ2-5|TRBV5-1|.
CASSPTADPQETQYF
TGCGCCAGCAGCCCCACCGCGGACCCCCAAGAGACCCAGTACTTC
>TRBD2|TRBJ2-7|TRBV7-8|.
CASSLLAGETINEQYF
TGTGCCAGCAGCTTACTAGCGGGGGAAACCATCAATGAGCAGTACTTC
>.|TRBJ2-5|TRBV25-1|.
CASTRDTEETQYF
TGTGCCAGCACCCGGGACACCGAAGAGACCCAGTACTTC
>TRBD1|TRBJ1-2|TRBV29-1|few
CSGGDRSMEGYTF
TGCAGCGGGGGGGACAGGAGTATGGAGGGCTACACCTTC
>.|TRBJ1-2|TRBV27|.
CASSPYLNYGYTF
TGTGCCAGCAGTCCGTACCTTAACTATGGCTACACCTTC
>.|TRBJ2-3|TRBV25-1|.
CASSEYTSTDTQYF
TGTGCCAGCAGTGAATATACTAGCACAGATACGCAGTATTTT
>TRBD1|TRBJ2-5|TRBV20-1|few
CSSGTAGNEQYF
TGCAGCTCCGGGACAGCAGGGAATGAGCAGTACTTC
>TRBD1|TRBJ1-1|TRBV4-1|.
CASSAPGGQGNTEAFF
TGCGCCAGCAGCGCGCCAGGGGGACAGGGGAACACTGAAGCTTTCTTT
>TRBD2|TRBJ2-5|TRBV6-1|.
CASSENLSGGSGETQYF
TGTGCCAGCAGTGAAAATCTGAGCGGGGGCTCTGGGGAGACCCAGTACTTC
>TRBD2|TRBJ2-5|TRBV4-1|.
CASSQTSGGGQETQYF
TGCGCCAGCAGCCAAACTAGCGGGGGTGGCCAAGAGACCCAGTACTTC
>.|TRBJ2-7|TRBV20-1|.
CSARPRGPYEQYF
TGCAGTGCTAGACCCCGGGGTCCCTACGAGCAGTACTTC
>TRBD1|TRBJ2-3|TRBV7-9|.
CASSFHRGISTDTQYF
TGTGCCAGCAGCTTCCACAGGGGGATAAGCACAGATACGCAGTATTTT
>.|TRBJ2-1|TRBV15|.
CATSRLVGYEQFF
TGTGCCACCAGCCGATTGGTGGGGTATGAGCAGTTCTTC
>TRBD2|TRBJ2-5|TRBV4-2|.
CASMGAGGHQETQYF
TGTGCCAGCATGGGGGCGGGGGGACATCAAGAGACCCAGTACTTC
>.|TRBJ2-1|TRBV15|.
CATSRQDEQFF
TGTGCCACCAGCAGACAGGATGAGCAGTTCTTC
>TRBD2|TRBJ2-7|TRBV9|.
CASSPRGLASYEQYF
TGTGCCAGCAGCCCGAGAGGACTAGCCTCCTACGAGCAGTACTTC
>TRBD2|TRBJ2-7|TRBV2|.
CASRRDGGSYEQYF
TGTGCCAGCAGAAGGGACGGGGGGTCCTACGAGCAGTACTTC
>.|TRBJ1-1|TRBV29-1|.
CSVVGTLSTEAFF
TGCAGCGTTGTTGGGACCCTGAGCACTGAAGCTTTCTTT
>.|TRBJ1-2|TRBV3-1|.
CASSQGTERTNYGYTF
TGTGCCAGCAGCCAGGGGACGGAGCGAACTAACTATGGCTACACCTTC
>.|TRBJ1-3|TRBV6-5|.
CASSSPRDADSGNTIYF
TGTGCCAGCAGTTCCCCCCGGGACGCAGACTCTGGAAACACCATATATTTT
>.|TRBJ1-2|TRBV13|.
CASSLWSQGYTF
TGTGCCAGCAGCTTATGGAGCCAGGGCTACACCTTC
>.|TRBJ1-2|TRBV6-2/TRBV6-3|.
CASSYYLGSYGYTF
TGTGCCAGCAGTTACTATCTGGGATCCTATGGCTACACCTTC
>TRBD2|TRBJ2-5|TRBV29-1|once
CSVGLGTSVQETQYF
TGCAGCGTTGGGTTAGGGACTAGTGTTCAAGAGACCCAGTACTTC
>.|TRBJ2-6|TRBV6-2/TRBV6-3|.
CASSLPRHPSGANVLTF
TGTGCCAGCAGTCTCCCGAGACACCCCTCTGGGGCCAACGTCCTGACTTTC
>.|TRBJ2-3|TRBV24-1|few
CATSDNDRRNTQYF
TGTGCCACCAGTGACAACGACCGGAGGAATACGCAGTATTTT
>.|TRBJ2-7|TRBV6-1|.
CASTDALYEQYF
TGTGCCAGCACCGATGCTCTCTACGAGCAGTACTTC
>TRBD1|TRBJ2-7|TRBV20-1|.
CSAGPLRDRGLYEQYF
TGCAGTGCTGGACCACTCCGGGACAGGGGCTTGTACGAGCAGTACTTC
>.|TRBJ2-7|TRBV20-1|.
CSARETPYEQYF
TGCAGTGCTAGAGAGACCCCATACGAGCAGTACTTC
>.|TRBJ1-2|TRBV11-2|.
CASSLDPGTVNGYTF
TGTGCCAGCAGCTTAGATCCAGGGACCGTGAATGGCTACACCTTC
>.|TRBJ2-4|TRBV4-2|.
CASSQGPGGKEEQYF
TGTGCCAGCAGTCAGGGACCCGGGGGCAAAGAAGAGCAGTACTTC
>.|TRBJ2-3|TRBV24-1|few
CATSDRGAGKRTDTQYF
TGTGCCACCAGTGATCGGGGGGCAGGGAAACGCACAGATACGCAGTATTTT
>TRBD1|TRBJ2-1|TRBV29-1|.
CSATGDPYNEQFF
TGCAGCGCAACAGGGGATCCCTACAATGAGCAGTTCTTC
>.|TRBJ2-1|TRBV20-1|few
CSARDQRLHEQFF
TGCAGTGCTAGAGATCAGAGGTTACATGAGCAGTTCTTC
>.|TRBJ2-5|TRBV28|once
CASSFHLETQYF
TGTGCCAGCAGTTTTCACCTGGAGACCCAGTACTTC
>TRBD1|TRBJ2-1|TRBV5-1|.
CASSRSSGQGEQFF
TGCGCCAGCTCTCGGAGTTCGGGACAGGGTGAGCAGTTCTTC